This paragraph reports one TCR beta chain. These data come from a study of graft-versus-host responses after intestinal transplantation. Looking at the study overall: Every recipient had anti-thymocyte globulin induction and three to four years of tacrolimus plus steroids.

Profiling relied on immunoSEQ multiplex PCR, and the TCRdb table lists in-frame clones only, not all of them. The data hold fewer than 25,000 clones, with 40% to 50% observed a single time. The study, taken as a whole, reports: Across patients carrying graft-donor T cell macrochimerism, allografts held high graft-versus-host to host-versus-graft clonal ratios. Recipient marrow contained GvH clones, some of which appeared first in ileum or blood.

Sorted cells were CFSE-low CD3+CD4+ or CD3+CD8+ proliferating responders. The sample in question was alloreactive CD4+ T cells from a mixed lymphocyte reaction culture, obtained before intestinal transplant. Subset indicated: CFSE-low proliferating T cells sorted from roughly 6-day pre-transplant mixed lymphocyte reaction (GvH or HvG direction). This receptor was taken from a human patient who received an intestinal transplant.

CDR3 DNA sequence: TGCGCCAGCAGCTTGTCCCCCGGGGCGAACACCGGGGAGCTGTTTTTT. This encodes CASSLSPGANTGELFF. The chain is built from TRBV5-1 and TRBJ2-2, with D possibly being TRBD2 (5 bases). Per the germline V gene, CDR1 is SGHRS and CDR2 is YFSETQ. Trimming removed 1 base at V and 0 bases at J, with 10 bases between. The CDR3 is 16 residues long.